The 26 T cell receptor beta chains in this list originate from one sample, sequenced in a study of CDR3 diversity in severe acne. TCRdb independently ran MiXCR on the PCR reads; one entry per CDR3 protein. The sample includes about 97,000 distinct CDR3 sequences, roughly 51% of them seen just once. Material: blood. These receptor sequences come from a male donor with acne.

The chain joins TRBV5-6 to TRBJ1-1, with 12 bases that match TRBD1. There are 17 residues in the CDR3. The V segment lost 4 bases and the J segment 6 bases; nucleotides outside the gene matches: 13. Germline CDR1 and CDR2: SGHDT and YYEEEE. The CDR3 protein is CASSRAGTGGKRAEAFF. DNA of the CDR3: TGTGCCAGCAGCCGTGCCGGGACAGGGGGCAAAAGGGCTGAAGCTTTCTTT.

A remark on this clonotype: A read error may explain this, as a much larger clone is one base away. The V gene is TRBV9, the J gene TRBJ2-1, with D possibly matching TRBD2 (6 bases). Germline V gene lookup returns CDR1 SGDLS and CDR2 YYNGEE. CDR3 length equals 13 residues. V was cut by 2 bases and J by 7 bases, with 10 bases left in between. CDR3 nucleotide sequence: TGTGCCAGCAGCGTGTCCGGGAGAAATGAGCAGTTCTTC. This sequence encodes CASSVSGRNEQFF.

The genes are TRBV15 and TRBJ2-3, with D maybe TRBD2 (6 bases). Germline CDR1 reads LNHNV; CDR2 reads YYDKDF (reference sequence). There are 13 residues in the CDR3. V dropped 8 bases and J dropped 2 bases, with 11 bases sitting between them. The CDR3 protein is CATLGGHTDTQYF. CDR3 in DNA: TGTGCCACCCTGGGAGGACACACAGATACGCAGTATTTT.

In this sample, this clonotype turned up many times. This rearrangement joins TRBV20-1 to TRBJ2-2, with 11 bases aligning to TRBD1. The V and J ends lost 3 bases and 4 bases, in that order; junction bases with no gene match: 7. The V gene's germline CDR1 is DFQATT and CDR2 SNEGSKA (reference sequence). This CDR3 has 16 residues. The CDR3 sequence: CSASRAGTGGTGELFF. The CDR3 nucleotides are TGCAGTGCTAGTCGGGCCGGGACAGGGGGCACCGGGGAGCTGTTTTTT.

The gene calls are TRBV9 and TRBJ2-2, with D possibly matching TRBD1 (6 bases). The CDR3 consists of 16 residues. CDR1 SGDLS and CDR2 YYNGEE come from the germline V gene. V lost 3 bases and J lost 0, with 12 bases in between. The CDR3 spells CASSADGTPNTGELFF. CDR3 sequence (DNA): TGTGCCAGCAGCGCCGACGGGACACCGAACACCGGGGAGCTGTTTTTT.

The genes are TRBV19 and TRBJ2-7; TRBD1 agrees at 9 bases. CDR3 length: 14 amino acids. Germline trimming cut 6 bases from V and 1 base from J; bases unmatched to any gene: 4. Looked up from germline, CDR1 is LNHDA and CDR2 is SQIVND (reference sequence). The CDR3 spells CASRVGQGSYEQYF. The CDR3 DNA sequence: TGTGCCAGTAGGGTGGGACAGGGTTCCTACGAGCAGTACTTC.

Details on this clonotype: A read error is possible here, since a much larger clone lies one base away. The CDR3 loop is CASSESWDAEAFF. CDR3 DNA sequence: TGTGCCAGCAGTGAGTCTTGGGACGCTGAAGCTTTCTTT. This sequence joins TRBV6-1 and TRBJ1-1; D is possibly TRBD1 (5 bases). The CDR3 covers 13 residues. The V gene's germline CDR1 is MNHNS and CDR2 SASEGT. Trimming pared 3 bases from V and 6 bases from J, leaving 11 bases between.

The chain joins TRBV20-1 to TRBJ2-3; 7 nucleotides line up with TRBD1. The V segment lost 6 bases and the J segment 6 bases; nucleotides outside the gene matches: 12. This CDR3 is 14 amino acids long. Looked up from germline, CDR1 is DFQATT and CDR2 is SNEGSKA (reference sequence). CDR3 in DNA: TGCAGTGCCAGCAGTTTCGACAGGGATGATACGCAGTATTTT. Translating gives CSASSFDRDDTQYF.

The table lists this clonotype with many counts. The rearrangement uses TRBV10-1 and TRBJ1-6; 9 positions agree with TRBD1. Germline V gives CDR1 WNHNN, CDR2 SYGVQD (reference sequence). The CDR3 has 12 residues. V gave up 4 bases and J gave up 14 bases; unmatched junction bases: 3. The CDR3 DNA follows: TGCGCCAGCAGTGGACAGGGGGGAACCCTCCACTTT. Its translation is CASSGQGGTLHF.

This clonotype was picked up a small number of times. The V gene is TRBV6-5, the J gene TRBJ2-7, with D uncertain. V was shortened by 6 bases and J by 3 bases, with 18 bases between the two germline ends. The CDR3 consists of 15 residues. Per germline, CDR1 MNHEY and CDR2 SVGAGI. This CDR3 is CASSPFLGSSYEQYF. The CDR3 DNA reads TGTGCCAGCAGCCCCTTCCTTGGCTCCAGCTACGAGCAGTACTTC.

There are many counts of this clonotype. CDR3 in DNA: TGCGCCAGCAGCTTGGATGGAGATACGCAGTATTTT. Protein sequence: CASSLDGDTQYF. This chain connects TRBV5-1 to TRBJ2-3, with no clear D. V was pared by 0 bases and J by 5 bases, with 4 bases between. This CDR3 spans 12 amino acids. Looked up from germline, CDR1 is SGHRS and CDR2 is YFSETQ.

This clonotype was seen once. CDR3 amino acids: CASSPTSGKSNTGELFF. The DNA of the CDR3 is TGTGCCAGCAGTCCTACTAGCGGGAAATCGAACACCGGGGAGCTGTTTTTT. This rearrangement joins TRBV25-1 to TRBJ2-2; 10 positions match TRBD2. After removal of 5 bases from V and 0 bases from J, the junction contained 6 bases not matched to a gene. This CDR3 spans 17 amino acids. Germline CDR1 is MGHDK and CDR2 is SYGVNS.

This chain joins TRBV5-1 and TRBJ2-2; the D gene is possibly TRBD1 (6 bases). The CDR3 extends over 14 amino acids. Germline assignment: CDR1 SGHRS and CDR2 YFSETQ. V lost 2 bases, J lost 5 bases, and 10 bases lay in between. The CDR3 spells CASSFGTRTGELFF. The CDR3 DNA reads TGCGCCAGCAGCTTCGGGACACGTACCGGGGAGCTGTTTTTT.

The chain combines TRBV7-2 with TRBJ2-7, with 10 bases matching TRBD1. The CDR3 contains 16 residues. With 1 base clipped from V and 5 bases from J, the junction kept 8 bases outside the gene matches. CDR1 is SGHTA, CDR2 FQGNSA, per germline. The CDR3 is CASSLGPGQGKNEQYF. DNA of the CDR3: TGTGCCAGCAGCTTAGGGCCGGGACAGGGGAAGAACGAGCAGTACTTC.

The chain uses TRBV20-1 and TRBJ2-2; D is undetermined. Trimming took 3 bases from V and 1 from J, leaving 0 bases between them. Germline assignment: CDR1 DFQATT and CDR2 SNEGSKA (reference sequence). CDR3 length: 11 residues. DNA for the CDR3: TGCAGTGCTAGGAACACCGGGGAGCTGTTTTTT. It encodes CSARNTGELFF.

The sample holds many counts of this clonotype. V and J are TRBV5-8 and TRBJ2-3, with 12 nucleotides matching TRBD1. Germline V gene data show CDR1 as SGHTS and CDR2 as YDEGEE. V lost 3 bases, J lost 4 bases, and 6 bases stayed unmatched. The CDR3 spans 16 residues. CDR3 in amino acids: CASSSPGQGAADTQYF. CDR3 nucleotide sequence: TGTGCCAGCAGCTCTCCGGGACAGGGGGCTGCAGATACGCAGTATTTT.

This clonotype was detected a few times. The CDR3 protein is CASRTGGSSYEQYF. As DNA, the CDR3 is TGTGCCAGCAGGACAGGGGGCTCATCGTACGAGCAGTACTTC. The rearrangement links TRBV27 to TRBJ2-7; TRBD1 aligns across 10 bases. CDR3 length: 14 amino acids. Germline V gene data show CDR1 as MNHEY and CDR2 as SMNVEV (reference sequence). The ends lost 6 bases at V and 4 bases at J; junction bases unmatched: 6.

In regard to this clonotype: A much larger clone is a single base away; this may be a read error. Here the CDR3 omits its conserved ending phenylalanine or tryptophan, so a read error is the likely source. V usage is TRBV7-3 and J usage is TRBJ2-7; no firm D call. CDR3 length: 13 residues. The V gene lost 5 bases and the J gene lost 5 bases, with 13 bases spanning the gap. Germline-derived CDR1 and CDR2 are SGHTA and FQGTGA. As DNA, the CDR3 is TGTGCCAGCAGCCCCCTGGGTGGGGACGAGCAGTACCTC. The encoded protein is CASSPLGGDEQYL.

The chain uses TRBV2 and TRBJ2-3; maybe TRBD1 (5 bases). Germline V gene lookup returns CDR1 SNHLY and CDR2 FYNNEI. The CDR3 loop spans 18 amino acids. Trimming took 7 bases from V and 0 from J, leaving 23 bases between them. DNA of the CDR3: TGTGCCAGCAACCGAAGGGGCCAGCGATTAACTAGCACAGATACGCAGTATTTT. Translating it yields CASNRRGQRLTSTDTQYF.

This clonotype came up a few times. J is TRBJ1-5 and V is TRBV28; no reliable D call. Deletions cut 1 base from V and 1 base from J, with 11 bases between. Germline-derived CDR1 and CDR2 are MDHEN and SYDVKM. The CDR3 covers 16 residues. This chain's CDR3 is CASSLSVVRSNQPQHF. In DNA form, the CDR3 reads TGTGCCAGCAGTTTATCGGTGGTTAGGAGCAATCAGCCCCAGCATTTT.

In its sample, this clonotype was seen many times. The V gene is TRBV4-1, the J gene TRBJ2-7; D uncertain. The CDR3 is made up of 13 amino acids. V lost 4 bases, J lost 3 bases, and 10 bases lay in between. The germline gives CDR1 MGHRA, CDR2 YSYEKL. The CDR3 reads CASSPYPDYEQYV. The DNA of the CDR3 is TGCGCCAGCAGCCCTTATCCTGACTACGAGCAGTACGTC.

This sequence joins TRBV20-1 and TRBJ2-7, with a weak D call TRBD1 (5 bases). Germline loops: CDR1 DFQATT, CDR2 SNEGSKA (reference sequence). The length of the CDR3 is 13 residues. Deletions cut 3 bases from V and 4 bases from J, with 13 bases between. CDR3 sequence reads: CSASPPAGYEQYF. In DNA form, the CDR3 reads TGCAGTGCTAGTCCTCCGGCAGGGTACGAGCAGTACTTC.

A few counts support this clonotype. The rearrangement joins TRBV7-8 to TRBJ2-2, with a weak D call TRBD1 (6 bases). The germline V gene has CDR1 SGHVS and CDR2 FQNEAQ. V lost 2 bases, J lost 0 bases, and 10 bases lay in between. The CDR3 totals 16 residues. The CDR3 protein is CASSLHRETNTGELFF. The CDR3 DNA sequence: TGTGCCAGCAGCTTACACAGGGAGACGAACACCGGGGAGCTGTTTTTT.

This clonotype was observed a few times. V and J are TRBV29-1 and TRBJ1-5, with D uncertain. There are 14 residues in the CDR3. Looked up from germline, CDR1 is SQVTM and CDR2 is ANQGSEA. V was clipped by 4 bases and J by 0 bases, with 10 bases between them. Here the CDR3 reads CSVASQDSNQPQHF. The CDR3, as DNA: TGCAGCGTTGCGTCACAAGATAGCAATCAGCCCCAGCATTTT.

The table lists this clonotype with many counts. The rearrangement joins TRBV20-1 to TRBJ1-2, with TRBD1 matching over 8 bases. CDR3 size: 17 residues. Germline CDR1 and CDR2: DFQATT and SNEGSKA (reference sequence). With 3 bases clipped from V and 4 bases from J, the junction kept 16 bases outside the gene matches. CDR3 residues: CSARLPSPGGFGYGYTF. In nucleotides, the CDR3 is TGCAGTGCTAGGCTCCCGTCGCCAGGGGGCTTCGGCTATGGCTACACCTTC.

A word on this clonotype: A much larger clone lies one base from this, so it may be a read error. This chain links TRBV6-4 with TRBJ2-2, with 7 bases that match TRBD2. Germline CDR1 is MRHNA and CDR2 is SNTAGT. This CDR3 region has 15 residues. Trimming removed 11 bases from V and 2 bases from J; junction bases left unmatched: 11. The CDR3 here is CAGGESGANTGELFF. The CDR3 nucleotides are TGTGCCGGCGGAGAAAGCGGGGCCAACACCGGGGAGCTGTTTTTT.